This T cell receptor (beta chain) comes out of a study of tissue T cells after allogeneic stem cell transplantation. In its sample, this clone was seen a few times. Genes here carry mouse names. The read terminates 1 residue ahead of where the CDR3 ends, so the germline J gene completes it. Profiled with immunoSEQ multiplex PCR; TCRdb holds only in-frame clones, not every one. The repertoire consists of 7,000 to 9,500 clones, with 55% to 75% occurring once and the leading ten covering about 0.78%. CDR1 is GKSSPN, CDR2 SITVG, per germline. The V gene lost 1 base and the J gene lost 4 bases, with 10 bases spanning the gap. The CDR3 is 14 amino acids.

The receptor was derived from a female BALB/c mouse in good health. MHC haplotype here: H2-d. The specimen was blood. The V and J genes are TRBV31 and TRBJ1-4; no clear D gene. CDR3 DNA (partial): TGTGCCTGGAGTCGGAGACAATACAACGAAAGATTATTT. Translated, it gives CAWSRRQYNERLF. The entire CDR3 is CAWSRRQYNERLFF. The complete variable domain, with remaining parts taken from reference TRBV31 and TRBJ1-4, reads AQTIHQWPVAEIKAVGSPLSLGCTIKGKSSPNLYWYWQATGGTLQQLFYSITVGQVESVVQLNLSASRPKDDQFILSTEKLLLSHSGFYLCAWSRRQYNERLFFGHGTKLSVL.